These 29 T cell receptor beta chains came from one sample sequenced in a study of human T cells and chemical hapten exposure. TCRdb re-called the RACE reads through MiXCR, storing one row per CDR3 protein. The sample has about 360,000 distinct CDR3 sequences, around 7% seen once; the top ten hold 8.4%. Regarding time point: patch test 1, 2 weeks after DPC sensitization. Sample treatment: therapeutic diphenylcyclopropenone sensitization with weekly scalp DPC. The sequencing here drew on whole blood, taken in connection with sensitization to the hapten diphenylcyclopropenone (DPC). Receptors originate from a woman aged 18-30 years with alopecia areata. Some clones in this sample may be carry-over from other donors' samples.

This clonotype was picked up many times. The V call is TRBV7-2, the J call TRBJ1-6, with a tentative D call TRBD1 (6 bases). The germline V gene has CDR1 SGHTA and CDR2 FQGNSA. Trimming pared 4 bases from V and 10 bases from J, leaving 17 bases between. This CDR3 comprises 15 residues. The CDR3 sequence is CASSWNREGKSPLHF. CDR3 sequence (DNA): TGTGCCAGCAGCTGGAACAGGGAGGGCAAATCACCCCTCCACTTT.

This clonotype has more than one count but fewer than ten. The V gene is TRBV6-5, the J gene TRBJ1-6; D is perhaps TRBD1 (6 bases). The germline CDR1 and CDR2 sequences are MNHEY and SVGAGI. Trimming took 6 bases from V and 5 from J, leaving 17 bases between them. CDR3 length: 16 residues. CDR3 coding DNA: TGTGCCAGCAGCAGGACAGCTTTTCTTGATAATTCACCCCTCCACTTT. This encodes CASSRTAFLDNSPLHF.

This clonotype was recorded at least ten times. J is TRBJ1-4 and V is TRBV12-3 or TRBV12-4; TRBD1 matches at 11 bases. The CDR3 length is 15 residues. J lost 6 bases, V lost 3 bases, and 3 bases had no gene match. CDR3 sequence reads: CASSFPGQGDEKLFF. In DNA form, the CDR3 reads TGTGCCAGCAGTTTTCCGGGACAGGGGGATGAAAAACTGTTTTTT.

In DNA form, the CDR3 reads TGTGCCAGCAGTTTAGCCCCGGGCCGCACAGATACGCAGTATTTT. Its translation is CASSLAPGRTDTQYF. This sequence joins TRBV27 and TRBJ2-3; no clear D. CDR3 size: 15 residues. Looked up from germline, CDR1 is MNHEY and CDR2 is SMNVEV (reference sequence). Deletions cut 2 bases from V and 1 base from J, with 10 bases between.

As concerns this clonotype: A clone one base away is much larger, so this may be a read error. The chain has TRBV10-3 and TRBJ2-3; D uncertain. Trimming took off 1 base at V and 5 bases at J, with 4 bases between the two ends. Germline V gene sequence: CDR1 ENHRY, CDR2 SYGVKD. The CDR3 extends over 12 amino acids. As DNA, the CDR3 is TGTGCCATCAGTGAGTATAGAGATACGCAGTATTTT. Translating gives CAISEYRDTQYF.

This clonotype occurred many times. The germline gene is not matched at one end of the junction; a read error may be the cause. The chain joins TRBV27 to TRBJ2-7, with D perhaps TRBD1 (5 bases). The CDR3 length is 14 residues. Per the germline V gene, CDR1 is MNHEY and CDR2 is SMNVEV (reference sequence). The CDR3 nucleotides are TGTGCCAGCAAGGGGTTGGTGAGCTCCTACGAACAGTACTTC. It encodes CASKGLVSSYEQYF.

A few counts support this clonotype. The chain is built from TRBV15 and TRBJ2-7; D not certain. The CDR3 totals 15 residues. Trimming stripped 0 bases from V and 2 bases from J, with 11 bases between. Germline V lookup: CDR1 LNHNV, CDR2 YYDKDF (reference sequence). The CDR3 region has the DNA TGTGCCACCAGCAGAGATTTGATAACAGCCTACGAGCAGTACTTC. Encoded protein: CATSRDLITAYEQYF.

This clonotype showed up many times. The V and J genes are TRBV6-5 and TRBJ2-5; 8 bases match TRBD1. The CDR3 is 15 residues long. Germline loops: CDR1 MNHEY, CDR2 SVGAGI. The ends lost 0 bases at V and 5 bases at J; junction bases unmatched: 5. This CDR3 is CASSYSSGGVETQYF. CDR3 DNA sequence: TGTGCCAGCAGTTACTCGTCAGGGGGCGTGGAGACCCAGTACTTC.

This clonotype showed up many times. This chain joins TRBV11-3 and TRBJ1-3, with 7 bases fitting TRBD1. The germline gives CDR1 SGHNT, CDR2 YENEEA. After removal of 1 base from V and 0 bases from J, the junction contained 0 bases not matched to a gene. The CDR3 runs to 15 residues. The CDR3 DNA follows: TGTGCCAGCAGCTTAGGGGACAGCTCTGGAAACACCATATATTTT. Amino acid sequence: CASSLGDSSGNTIYF.

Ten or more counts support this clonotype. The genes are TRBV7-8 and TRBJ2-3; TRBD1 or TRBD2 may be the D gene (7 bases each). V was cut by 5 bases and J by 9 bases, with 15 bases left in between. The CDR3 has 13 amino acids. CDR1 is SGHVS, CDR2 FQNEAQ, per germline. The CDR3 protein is CASSPGRGLTQYF. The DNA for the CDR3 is TGTGCCAGCAGCCCGGGGAGGGGGCTCACGCAGTATTTT.

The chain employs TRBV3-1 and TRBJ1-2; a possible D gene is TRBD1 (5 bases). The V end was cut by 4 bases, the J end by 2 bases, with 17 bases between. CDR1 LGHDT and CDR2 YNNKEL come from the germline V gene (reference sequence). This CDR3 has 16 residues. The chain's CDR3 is CASSPPQGALNYGYTF. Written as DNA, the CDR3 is TGTGCCAGCAGCCCCCCACAAGGGGCCCTGAACTATGGCTACACCTTC.

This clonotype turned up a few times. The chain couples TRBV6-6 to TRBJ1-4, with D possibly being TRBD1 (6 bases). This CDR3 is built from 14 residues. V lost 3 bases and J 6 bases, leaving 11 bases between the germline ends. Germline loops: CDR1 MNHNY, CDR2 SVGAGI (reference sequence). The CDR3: CASSYTTGYEKLFF. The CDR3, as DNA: TGTGCCAGCAGTTATACCACAGGGTATGAAAAACTGTTTTTT.

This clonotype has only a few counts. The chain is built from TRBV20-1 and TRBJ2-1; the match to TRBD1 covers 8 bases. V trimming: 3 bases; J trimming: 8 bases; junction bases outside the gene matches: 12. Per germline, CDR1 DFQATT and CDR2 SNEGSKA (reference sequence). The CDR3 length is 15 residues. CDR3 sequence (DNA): TGCAGTGCTAGCCGAGGGGCAGGGGGCCCCGATGAGCAGTTCTTC. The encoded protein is CSASRGAGGPDEQFF.

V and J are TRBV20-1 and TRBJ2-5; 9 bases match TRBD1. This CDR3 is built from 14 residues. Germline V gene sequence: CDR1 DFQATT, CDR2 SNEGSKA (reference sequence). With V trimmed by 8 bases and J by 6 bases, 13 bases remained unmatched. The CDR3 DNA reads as TGCAGTCCGACGGGGCGGACAGGGGCCCAGACCCAGTACTTC. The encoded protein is CSPTGRTGAQTQYF.

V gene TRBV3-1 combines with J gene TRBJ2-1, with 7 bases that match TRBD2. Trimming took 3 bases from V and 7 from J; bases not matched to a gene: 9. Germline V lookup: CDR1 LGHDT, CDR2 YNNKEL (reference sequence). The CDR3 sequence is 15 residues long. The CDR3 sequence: CASSQDRDYKNEQFF. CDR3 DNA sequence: TGTGCCAGCAGCCAGGACCGGGACTACAAGAATGAGCAGTTCTTC.

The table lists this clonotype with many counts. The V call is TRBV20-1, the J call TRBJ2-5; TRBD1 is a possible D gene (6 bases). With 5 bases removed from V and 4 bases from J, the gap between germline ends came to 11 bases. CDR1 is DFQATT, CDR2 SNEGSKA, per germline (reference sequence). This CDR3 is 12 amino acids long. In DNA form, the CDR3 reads TGCAGTGCTCATACAGGGACAGAGACCCAGTACTTC. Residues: CSAHTGTETQYF.

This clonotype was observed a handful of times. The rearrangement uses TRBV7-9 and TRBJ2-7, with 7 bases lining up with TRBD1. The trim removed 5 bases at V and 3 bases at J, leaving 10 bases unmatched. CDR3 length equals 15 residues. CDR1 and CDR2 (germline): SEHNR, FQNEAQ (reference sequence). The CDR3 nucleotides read TGTGCCAGCAGCCCGGGACAGTCTTTTCTCTACGAGCAGTACTTC. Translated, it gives CASSPGQSFLYEQYF.

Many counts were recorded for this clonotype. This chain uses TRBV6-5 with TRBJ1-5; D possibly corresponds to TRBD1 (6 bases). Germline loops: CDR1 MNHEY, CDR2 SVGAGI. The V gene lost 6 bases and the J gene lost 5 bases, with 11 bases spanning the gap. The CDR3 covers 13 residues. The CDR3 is CASSRGADQPQHF. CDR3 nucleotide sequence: TGTGCCAGCAGCCGGGGGGCGGATCAGCCCCAGCATTTT.

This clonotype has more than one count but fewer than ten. The chain's CDR3 is CSAREPQRNTEAFF. The CDR3 coding sequence is TGCAGTGCTAGGGAACCCCAGAGGAACACTGAAGCTTTCTTT. The rearrangement links TRBV20-1 to TRBJ1-1; no firm D call. Germline CDR1 is DFQATT and CDR2 is SNEGSKA (reference sequence). The CDR3 spans 14 residues. Trimming cost V 3 bases and J 1 base, with 12 bases left between them.

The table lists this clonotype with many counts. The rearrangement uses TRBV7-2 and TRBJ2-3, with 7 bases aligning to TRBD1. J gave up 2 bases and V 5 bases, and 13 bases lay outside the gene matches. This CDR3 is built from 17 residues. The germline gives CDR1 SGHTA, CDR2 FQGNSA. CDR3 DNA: TGTGCCAGCAGCCCAAACCCCAGGGGGATGTCCACAGATACGCAGTATTTT. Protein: CASSPNPRGMSTDTQYF. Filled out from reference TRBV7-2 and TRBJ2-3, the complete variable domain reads GAGVSQSPSNKVTEKGKDVELRCDPISGHTALYWYRQSLGQGLEFLIYFQGNSAPDKSGLPSDRFSAERTGGSVSTLTIQRTQQEDSAVYLCASSPNPRGMSTDTQYFGPGTRLTVL.

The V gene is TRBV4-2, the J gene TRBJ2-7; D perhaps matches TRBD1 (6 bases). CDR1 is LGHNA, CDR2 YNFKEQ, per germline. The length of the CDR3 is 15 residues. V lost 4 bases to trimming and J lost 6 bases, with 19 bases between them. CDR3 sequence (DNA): TGTGCCAGCAGCCGGGGCCACAGGGACCTGCCCGAGCAGTACTTC. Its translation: CASSRGHRDLPEQYF.

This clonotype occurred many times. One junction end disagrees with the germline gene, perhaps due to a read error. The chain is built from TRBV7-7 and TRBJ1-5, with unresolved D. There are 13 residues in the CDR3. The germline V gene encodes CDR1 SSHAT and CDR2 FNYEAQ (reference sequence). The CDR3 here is CASSFGTDQPQHF. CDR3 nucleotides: TGTGCTAGCAGCTTTGGCACCGATCAGCCCCAGCATTTT.

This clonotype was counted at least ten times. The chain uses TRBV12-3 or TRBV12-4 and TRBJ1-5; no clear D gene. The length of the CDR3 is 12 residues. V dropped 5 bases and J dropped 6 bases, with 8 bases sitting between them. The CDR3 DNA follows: TGTGCCAGCAGTCCTGACATTCAGCCCCAGCATTTT. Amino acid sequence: CASSPDIQPQHF.

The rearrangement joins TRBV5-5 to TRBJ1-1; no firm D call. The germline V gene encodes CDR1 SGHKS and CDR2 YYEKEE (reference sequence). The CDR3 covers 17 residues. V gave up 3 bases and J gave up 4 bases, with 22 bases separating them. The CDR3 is CASSSEYPRTLGTEAFF. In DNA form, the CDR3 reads TGTGCCAGCAGCTCCGAATACCCAAGGACGTTGGGCACTGAAGCTTTCTTT.

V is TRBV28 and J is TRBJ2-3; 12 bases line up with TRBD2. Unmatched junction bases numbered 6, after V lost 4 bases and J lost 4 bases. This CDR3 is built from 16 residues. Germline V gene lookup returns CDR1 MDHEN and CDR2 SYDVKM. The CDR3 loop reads CASSSLLAGGSDTQYF. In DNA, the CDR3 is TGTGCCAGCAGTTCTCTACTAGCGGGGGGATCAGATACGCAGTATTTT.

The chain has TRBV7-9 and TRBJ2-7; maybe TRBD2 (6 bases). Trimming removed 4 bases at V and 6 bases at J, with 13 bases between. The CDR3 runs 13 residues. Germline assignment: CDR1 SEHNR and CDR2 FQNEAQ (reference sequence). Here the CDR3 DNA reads TGTGCCAGCAGCTATGTAGGAGGGCTCGAGCAGTACTTC. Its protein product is CASSYVGGLEQYF.

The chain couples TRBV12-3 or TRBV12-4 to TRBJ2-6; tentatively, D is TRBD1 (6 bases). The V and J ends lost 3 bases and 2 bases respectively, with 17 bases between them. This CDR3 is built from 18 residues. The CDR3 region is CASSFITNREAGANVLTF. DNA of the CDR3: TGTGCCAGCAGTTTTATCACCAACAGGGAAGCTGGGGCCAACGTCCTGACTTTC.

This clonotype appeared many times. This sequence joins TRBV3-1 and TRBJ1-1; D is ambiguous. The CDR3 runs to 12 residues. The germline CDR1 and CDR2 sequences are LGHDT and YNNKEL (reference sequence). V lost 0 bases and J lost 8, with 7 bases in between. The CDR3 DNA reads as TGTGCCAGCAGCCAAGATGAGGCAGAAGCTTTCTTT. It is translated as CASSQDEAEAFF.

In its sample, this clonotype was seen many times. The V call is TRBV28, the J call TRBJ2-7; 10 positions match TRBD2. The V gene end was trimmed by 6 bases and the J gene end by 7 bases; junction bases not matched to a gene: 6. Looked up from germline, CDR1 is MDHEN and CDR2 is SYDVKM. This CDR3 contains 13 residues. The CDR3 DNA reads TGTGCCAGCAGGAGCGGGGGGGCGAAAGAGCAGTACTTC. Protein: CASRSGGAKEQYF.